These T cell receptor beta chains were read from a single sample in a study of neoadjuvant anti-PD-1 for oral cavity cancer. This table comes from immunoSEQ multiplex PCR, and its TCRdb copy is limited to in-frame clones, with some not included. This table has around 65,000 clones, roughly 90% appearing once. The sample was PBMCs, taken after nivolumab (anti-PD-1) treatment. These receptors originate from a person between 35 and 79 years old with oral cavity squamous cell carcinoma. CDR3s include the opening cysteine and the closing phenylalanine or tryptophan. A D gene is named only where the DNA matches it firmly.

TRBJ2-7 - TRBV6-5 CASSYSGGSEQYF TGTGCCAGCAGTTACTCCGGAGGGAGCGAGCAGTACTTC
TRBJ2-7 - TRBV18 CASSPRQESSYEQYF TGTGCCAGCTCACCCCGACAGGAGAGCTCCTACGAGCAGTACTTC
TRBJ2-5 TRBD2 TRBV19 CASSIGTSGKETQYF TGTGCCAGTAGTATAGGGACTAGCGGGAAGGAGACCCAGTACTTC
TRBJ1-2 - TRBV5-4 CASSSTYRNYTF TGTGCCAGCAGCTCCACGTACAGAAACTACACCTTC
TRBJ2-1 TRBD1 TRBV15 CATSKGDSYNEQFF TGTGCCACCAGCAAAGGGGACAGCTACAATGAGCAGTTCTTC
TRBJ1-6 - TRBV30 CAWSRGALNSPLHF TGTGCCTGGAGTAGGGGGGCGCTTAATTCACCCCTCCACTTT
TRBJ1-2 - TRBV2 CASSTNQNYGYTF TGTGCCAGCAGTACGAACCAGAACTATGGCTACACCTTC
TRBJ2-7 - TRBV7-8 CASSEVYEQYF TGTGCCAGCAGCGAGGTGTACGAGCAGTACTTC
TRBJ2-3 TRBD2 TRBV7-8 CASSLRERADTQYF TGTGCCAGCAGCTTGCGGGAGCGAGCAGATACGCAGTATTTT
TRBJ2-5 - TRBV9 CASSPRWQETQYF TGTGCCAGCAGCCCTCGTTGGCAAGAGACCCAGTACTTC
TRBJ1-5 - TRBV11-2 CASSLSGQPQHF TGTGCCAGCAGCTTATCAGGTCAGCCCCAGCATTTT
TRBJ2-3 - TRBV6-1 CASTATGTTDTQYF TGTGCCAGTACCGCCACCGGGACCACAGATACGCAGTATTTT
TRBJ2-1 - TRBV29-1 CSVQWTINEQFF TGCAGCGTTCAGTGGACTATCAATGAGCAGTTCTTC
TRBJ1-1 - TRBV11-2 CASSPVKGDRHTEAFF TGTGCCAGCAGCCCTGTCAAGGGGGATAGACACACTGAAGCTTTCTTT
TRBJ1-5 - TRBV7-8 CASSLNPAGPDGIHQPQHF TGTGCCAGCAGCTTAAATCCCGCCGGGCCCGACGGAATCCATCAGCCCCAGCATTTT
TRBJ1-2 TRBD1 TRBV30 CAWISRLGGAYRGNYGYTF TGTGCCTGGATCAGCCGGTTAGGGGGCGCTTATAGAGGGAACTATGGCTACACCTTC
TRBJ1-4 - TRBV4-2 CASSQDPVATNEKLFF TGTGCCAGCAGCCAAGATCCCGTTGCAACTAATGAAAAACTGTTTTTT